This T cell receptor beta chain comes out of a study of blood T cells in healthy people across ages. The CDR3 consists of 14 residues. CDR1 and CDR2 (germline): MNHEY, SVGAGI. V was clipped by 2 bases and J by 2 bases, with 9 bases between them. Study observations and caveats: Investigators viewed diversity estimates from one million T cells as underestimates, the study reported. The study lacked donor CMV status, which possibly confounded expanded clonotype changes.

Next came a second PCR, run for about 6 to 12 cycles, which used a sample-barcoded 5' primer along with a J-beta primer mix. Template switching added a 12-random-nucleotide identifier to every cDNA molecule. CDR3-containing paired-end reads numbering at least 3 million came from each sample. Via MiXCR, TCRdb re-called the 5' RACE reads, giving one row per CDR3 protein. The profile shows about 1.5 million distinct CDR3 sequences, 42% of them singletons. Regarding this clonotype: The antigen is not known.

The chain links TRBV6-5 to TRBJ1-2; perhaps TRBD1 as D (6 bases). The TCR sequence derives from a woman aged 18-29 years in good health. Input material: blood. In nucleotides, the CDR3 is TGTGCCAGCAGTTACCAGGGGCTCAACTATGGCTACACCTTC. Its protein is CASSYQGLNYGYTF.